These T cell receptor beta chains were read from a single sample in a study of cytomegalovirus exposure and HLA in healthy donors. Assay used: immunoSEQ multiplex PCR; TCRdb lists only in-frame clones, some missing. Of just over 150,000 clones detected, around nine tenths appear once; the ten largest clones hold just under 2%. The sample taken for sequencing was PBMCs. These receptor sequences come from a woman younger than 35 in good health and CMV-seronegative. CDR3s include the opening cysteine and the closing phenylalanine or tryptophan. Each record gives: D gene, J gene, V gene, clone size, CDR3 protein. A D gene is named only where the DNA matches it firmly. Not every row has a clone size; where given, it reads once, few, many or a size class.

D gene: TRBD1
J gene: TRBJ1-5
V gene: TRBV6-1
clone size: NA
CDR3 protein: CASSVHARQGQPQHF

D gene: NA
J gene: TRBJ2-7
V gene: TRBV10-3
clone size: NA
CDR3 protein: CAISSRDYEQYF

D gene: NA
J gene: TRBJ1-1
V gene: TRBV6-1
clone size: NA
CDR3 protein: CASSEGRRDTEAFF

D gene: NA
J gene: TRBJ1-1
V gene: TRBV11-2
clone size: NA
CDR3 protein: CASSLAVNTEAFF

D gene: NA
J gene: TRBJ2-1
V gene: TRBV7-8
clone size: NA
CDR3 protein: CASKKGDNEQFF

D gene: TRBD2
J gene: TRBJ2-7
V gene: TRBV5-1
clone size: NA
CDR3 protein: CASTSGSGSYEQYF

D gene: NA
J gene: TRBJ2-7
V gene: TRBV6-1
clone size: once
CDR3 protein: CASSPSTYRSYEQYF

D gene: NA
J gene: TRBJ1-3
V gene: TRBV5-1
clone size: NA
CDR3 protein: CASSFGQRPGRDTIYF

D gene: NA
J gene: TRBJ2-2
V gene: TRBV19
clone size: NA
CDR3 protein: CASREGNTGELFF

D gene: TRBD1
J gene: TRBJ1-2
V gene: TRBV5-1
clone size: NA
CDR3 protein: CASSSLGQGNGYTF

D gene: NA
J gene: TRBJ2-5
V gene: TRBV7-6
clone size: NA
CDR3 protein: CASSLDRQETQYF

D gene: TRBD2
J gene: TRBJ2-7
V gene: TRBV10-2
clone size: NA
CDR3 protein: CASGLAENAYEQYF

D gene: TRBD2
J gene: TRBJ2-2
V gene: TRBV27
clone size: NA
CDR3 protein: CASSFSAGGRELFF

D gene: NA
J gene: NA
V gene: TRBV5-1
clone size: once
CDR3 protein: CASRRTNSYEQYF

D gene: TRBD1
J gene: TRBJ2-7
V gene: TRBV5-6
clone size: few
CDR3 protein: CASSLALGQGQGDF

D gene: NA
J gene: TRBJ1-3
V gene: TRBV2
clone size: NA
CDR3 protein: CASSAGGGARSGNTIYF

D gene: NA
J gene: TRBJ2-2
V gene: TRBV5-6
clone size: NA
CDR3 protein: CASSLLGAGELFF

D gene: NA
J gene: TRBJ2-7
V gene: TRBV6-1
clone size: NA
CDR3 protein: CASSEVGQFYEQYF

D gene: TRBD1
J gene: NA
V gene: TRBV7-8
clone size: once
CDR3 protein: CASSLGRGHYEQYF